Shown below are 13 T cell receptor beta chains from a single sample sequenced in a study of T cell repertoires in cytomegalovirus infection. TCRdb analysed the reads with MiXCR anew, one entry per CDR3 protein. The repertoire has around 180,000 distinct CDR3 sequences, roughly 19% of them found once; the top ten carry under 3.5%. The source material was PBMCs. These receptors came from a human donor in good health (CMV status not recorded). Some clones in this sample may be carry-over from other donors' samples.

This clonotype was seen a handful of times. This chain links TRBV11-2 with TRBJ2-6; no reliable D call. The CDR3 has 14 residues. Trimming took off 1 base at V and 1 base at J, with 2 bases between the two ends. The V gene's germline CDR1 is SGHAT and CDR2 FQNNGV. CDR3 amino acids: CASSLVSGANVLTF. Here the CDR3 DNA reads TGTGCCAGCAGCTTAGTTTCTGGGGCCAACGTCCTGACTTTC.

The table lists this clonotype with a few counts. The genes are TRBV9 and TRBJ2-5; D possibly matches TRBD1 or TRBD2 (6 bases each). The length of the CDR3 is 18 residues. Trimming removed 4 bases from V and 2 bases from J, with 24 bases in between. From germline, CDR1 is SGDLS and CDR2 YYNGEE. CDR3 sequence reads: CASSSRTGLGGGQETQYF. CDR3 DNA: TGTGCCAGCAGCTCGCGGACCGGGCTAGGAGGGGGTCAAGAGACCCAGTACTTC.

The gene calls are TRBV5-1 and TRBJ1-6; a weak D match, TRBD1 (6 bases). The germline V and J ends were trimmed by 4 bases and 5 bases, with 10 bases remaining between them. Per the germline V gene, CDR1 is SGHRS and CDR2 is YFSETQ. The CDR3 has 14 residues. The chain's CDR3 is CASSQGQNNSPLHF. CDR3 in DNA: TGCGCCAGCAGCCAAGGACAGAATAATTCACCCCTCCACTTT.

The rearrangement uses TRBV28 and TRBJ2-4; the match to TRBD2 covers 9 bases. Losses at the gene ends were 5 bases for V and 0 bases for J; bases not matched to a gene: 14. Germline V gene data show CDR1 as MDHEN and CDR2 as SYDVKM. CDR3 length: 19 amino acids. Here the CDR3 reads CASSPWGSGGLLAKNIQYF. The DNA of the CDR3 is TGTGCCAGCAGTCCCTGGGGTAGCGGGGGACTACTAGCCAAAAACATTCAGTACTTC.

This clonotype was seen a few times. The CDR3 protein is CASSLGVSGQVYGYTF. CDR3 coding DNA: TGTGCCAGCAGCTTGGGGGTCTCGGGGCAGGTCTATGGCTACACCTTC. The chain has TRBV5-5 and TRBJ1-2, with a weak D call TRBD1 (5 bases). Trimming left V 0 bases short and J 4 bases short, with 16 bases between. The length of the CDR3 is 16 residues. In germline, CDR1 is SGHKS, CDR2 YYEKEE (reference sequence).

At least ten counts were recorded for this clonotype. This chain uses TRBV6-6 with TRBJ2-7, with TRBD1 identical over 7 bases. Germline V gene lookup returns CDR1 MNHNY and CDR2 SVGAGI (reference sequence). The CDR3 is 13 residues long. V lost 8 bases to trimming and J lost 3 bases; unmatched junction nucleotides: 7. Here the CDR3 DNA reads TGTGCCAGCTTGGGCAGGGGGAACTACGAGCAGTACTTC. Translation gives CASLGRGNYEQYF.

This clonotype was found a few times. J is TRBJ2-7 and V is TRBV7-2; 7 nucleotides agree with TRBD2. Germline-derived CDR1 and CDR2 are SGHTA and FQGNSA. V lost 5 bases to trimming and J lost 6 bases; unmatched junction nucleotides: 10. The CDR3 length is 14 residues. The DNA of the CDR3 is TGTGCCAGCAGCCATGGGTTGGGGGGGGGCGAGCAGTACTTC. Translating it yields CASSHGLGGGEQYF.

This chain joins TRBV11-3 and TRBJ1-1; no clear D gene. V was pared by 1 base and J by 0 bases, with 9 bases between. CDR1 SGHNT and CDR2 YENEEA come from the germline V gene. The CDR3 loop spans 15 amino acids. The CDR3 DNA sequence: TGTGCCAGCAGCTTAGCATTTCACATGAACACTGAAGCTTTCTTT. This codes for CASSLAFHMNTEAFF. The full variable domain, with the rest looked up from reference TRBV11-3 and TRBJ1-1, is EAGVVQSPRYKIIEKKQPVAFWCNPISGHNTLYWYLQNLGQGPELLIRYENEEAVDDSQLPKDRFSAERLKGVDSTLKIQPAELGDSAVYLCASSLAFHMNTEAFFGQGTRLTVV.

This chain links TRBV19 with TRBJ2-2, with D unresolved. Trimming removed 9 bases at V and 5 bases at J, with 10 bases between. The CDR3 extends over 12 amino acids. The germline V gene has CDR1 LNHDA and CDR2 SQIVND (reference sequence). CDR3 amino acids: CASFSWTGELFF. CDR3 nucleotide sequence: TGTGCCAGCTTTAGTTGGACCGGGGAGCTGTTTTTT. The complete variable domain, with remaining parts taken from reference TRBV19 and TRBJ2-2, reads DGGITQSPKYLFRKEGQNVTLSCEQNLNHDAMYWYRQDPGQGLRLIYYSQIVNDFQKGDIAEGYSVSREKKESFPLTVTSAQKNPTAFYLCASFSWTGELFFGEGSRLTVL.

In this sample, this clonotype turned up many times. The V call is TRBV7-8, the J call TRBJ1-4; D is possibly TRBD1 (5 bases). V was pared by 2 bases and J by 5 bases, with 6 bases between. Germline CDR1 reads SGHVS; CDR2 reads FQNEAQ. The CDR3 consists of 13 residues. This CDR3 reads CASSLNRNEKLFF. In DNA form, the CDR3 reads TGTGCCAGCAGCTTAAACAGGAATGAAAAACTGTTTTTT.

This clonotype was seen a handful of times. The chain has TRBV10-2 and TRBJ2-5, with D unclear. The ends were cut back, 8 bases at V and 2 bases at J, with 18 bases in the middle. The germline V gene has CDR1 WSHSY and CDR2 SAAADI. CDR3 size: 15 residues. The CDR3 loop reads CASRLNGAPQETQYF. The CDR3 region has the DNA TGCGCCAGCCGGCTTAACGGAGCGCCACAAGAGACCCAGTACTTC.

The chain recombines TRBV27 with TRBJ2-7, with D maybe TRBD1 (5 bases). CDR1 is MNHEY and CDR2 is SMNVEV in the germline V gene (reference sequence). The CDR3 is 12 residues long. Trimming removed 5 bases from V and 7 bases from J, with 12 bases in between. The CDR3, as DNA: TGTGCCAGCAGTAACTCAGGGCGGGAGCAGTACTTC. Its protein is CASSNSGREQYF.

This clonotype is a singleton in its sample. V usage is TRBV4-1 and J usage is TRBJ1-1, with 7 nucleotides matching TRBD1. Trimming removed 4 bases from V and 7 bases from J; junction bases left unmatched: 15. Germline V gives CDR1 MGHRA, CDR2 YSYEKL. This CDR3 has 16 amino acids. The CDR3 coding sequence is TGCGCCAGCAGCCCCGCTGGTGCAGGGGGATGGGGTGAAGCTTTCTTT. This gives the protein CASSPAGAGGWGEAFF.